This passage covers 6 T cell receptor beta chains from one sample sequenced in a study of cytomegalovirus exposure and HLA in healthy donors. The PCR had 60 Vbeta and 13 Jbeta primers. Sequencing used immunoSEQ multiplex PCR; TCRdb keeps in-frame clones, though not all of them. The sample carries around 150,000 clones, around three quarters recorded once. Source material: PBMCs. Receptors originate from a man between 25 and 39 years old in good health and CMV-seropositive.

The V call is TRBV9, the J call TRBJ1-1, with unresolved D. The CDR3 is made up of 15 amino acids. V lost 1 base, J lost 2 bases, and 12 bases lay in between. The germline V gene has CDR1 SGDLS and CDR2 YYNGEE. CDR3 residues: CASSVTGGGNTEAFF. The CDR3 coding sequence is TGTGCCAGCAGCGTAACCGGCGGTGGAAACACTGAAGCTTTCTTT.

The chain recombines TRBV6-5 with TRBJ2-7; 10 nucleotides match TRBD1. Germline V gene sequence: CDR1 MNHEY, CDR2 SVGAGI. There are 15 residues in the CDR3. The J segment lost 2 bases and the V segment lost 5 bases, leaving 6 bases of the junction unmatched. This CDR3 reads CASSQGQGRPYEQYF. DNA for the CDR3: TGTGCCAGCAGTCAGGGACAGGGGCGTCCCTACGAGCAGTACTTC.

This rearrangement joins TRBV18 to TRBJ2-3; 8 bases align to TRBD1. V trimming: 3 bases; J trimming: 2 bases; junction bases outside the gene matches: 16. This CDR3 has 19 residues. Germline V gives CDR1 KGHSH, CDR2 LQKENI. For the CDR3, the DNA is TGTGCCAGCTCACCTGGGACAGGCCTTTTTATCCCCAACACAGATACGCAGTATTTT. Translation gives CASSPGTGLFIPNTDTQYF.

This clone was recorded only once. The chain joins TRBV6-6 to TRBJ2-7; 7 bases line up with TRBD1. After removal of 6 bases from V and 5 bases from J, the junction contained 4 bases not matched to a gene. CDR3 length equals 12 residues. Germline lookup yields CDR1 MNHNY and CDR2 SVGAGI (reference sequence). CDR3 protein: CASSGTVDEQYF. The CDR3 nucleotides read TGTGCCAGCAGCGGGACAGTGGACGAGCAGTACTTC.

This chain joins TRBV20-1 and TRBJ1-2; the D gene is possibly TRBD1 (5 bases). V was clipped by 5 bases and J by 5 bases, with 6 bases between them. From germline, CDR1 is DFQATT and CDR2 SNEGSKA (reference sequence). The CDR3 consists of 10 residues. The CDR3 coding sequence is TGCAGTGCTTCAGGGTATGGCTACACCTTC. It yields the protein CSASGYGYTF.

This clone appeared once. This chain uses TRBV6-1 with TRBJ2-7, with TRBD1 as a possible D gene (6 bases). Germline V gives CDR1 MNHNS, CDR2 SASEGT. This CDR3 has 13 residues. Deletions cut 6 bases from V and 5 bases from J, with 14 bases between. The CDR3 reads CASRGAGSDEQYF. CDR3 nucleotide sequence: TGTGCCAGCAGGGGGGCGGGTTCGGACGAGCAGTACTTC.